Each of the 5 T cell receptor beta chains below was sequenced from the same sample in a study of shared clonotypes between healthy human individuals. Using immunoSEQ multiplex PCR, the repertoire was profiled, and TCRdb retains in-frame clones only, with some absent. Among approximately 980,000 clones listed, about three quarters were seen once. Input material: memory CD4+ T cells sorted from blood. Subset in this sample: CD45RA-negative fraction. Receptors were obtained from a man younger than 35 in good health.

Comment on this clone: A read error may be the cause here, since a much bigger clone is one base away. CDR3 sequence reads: CASRPGTPSSYEQYF. CDR3 coding DNA: TGTGCCAGCAGACCCGGGACTCCGAGCTCCTACGAGCAGTACTTC. The chain carries TRBV7-8 and TRBJ2-7; TRBD2 is a possible D gene (6 bases). The germline CDR1 and CDR2 sequences are SGHVS and FQNEAQ. Trimming left V 6 bases short and J 0 bases short, with 15 bases between. CDR3 size: 15 residues. The entire variable domain, with the rest obtained from reference TRBV7-8 and TRBJ2-7, is as follows: GAGVSQSPRYKVAKRGQDVALRCDPISGHVSLFWYQQALGQGPEFLTYFQNEAQLDKSGLPSDRFFAERPEGSVSTLKIQRTQQEDSAVYLCASRPGTPSSYEQYFGPGTRLTVT.

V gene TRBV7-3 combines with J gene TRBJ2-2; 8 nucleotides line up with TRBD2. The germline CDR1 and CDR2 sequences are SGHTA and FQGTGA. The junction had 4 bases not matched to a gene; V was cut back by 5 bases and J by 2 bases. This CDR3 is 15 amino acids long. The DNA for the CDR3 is TGTGCCAGCAGCCAAACTAGCGGTAACACCGGGGAGCTGTTTTTT. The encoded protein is CASSQTSGNTGELFF.

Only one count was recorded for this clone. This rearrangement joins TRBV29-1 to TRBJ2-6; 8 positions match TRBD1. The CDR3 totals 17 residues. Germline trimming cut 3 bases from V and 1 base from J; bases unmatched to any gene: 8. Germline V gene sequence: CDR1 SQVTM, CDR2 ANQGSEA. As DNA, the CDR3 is TGCAGCGTTGACTCTGGCGACAGGGGATCTGGGGCCAACGTCCTGACTTTC. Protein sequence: CSVDSGDRGSGANVLTF. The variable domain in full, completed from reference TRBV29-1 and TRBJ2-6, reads SAVISQKPSRDICQRGTSLTIQCQVDSQVTMMFWYRQQPGQSLTLIATANQGSEATYESGFVIDKFPISRPNLTFSTLTVSNMSPEDSSIYLCSVDSGDRGSGANVLTFGAGSRLTVL.

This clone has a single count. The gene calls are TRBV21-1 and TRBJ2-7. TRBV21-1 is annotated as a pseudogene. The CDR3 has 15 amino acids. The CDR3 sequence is CASSKSGGVDHEQYF. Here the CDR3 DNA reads TGTGCCAGCAGCAAATCGGGTGGGGTAGACCACGAGCAGTACTTC.

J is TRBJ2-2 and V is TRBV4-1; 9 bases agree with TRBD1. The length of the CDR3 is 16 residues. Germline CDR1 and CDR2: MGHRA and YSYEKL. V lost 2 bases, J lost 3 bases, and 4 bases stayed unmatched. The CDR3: CASSQHRDRDTGELFF. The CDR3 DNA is TGCGCCAGCAGCCAACACCGGGACAGGGACACCGGGGAGCTGTTTTTT.